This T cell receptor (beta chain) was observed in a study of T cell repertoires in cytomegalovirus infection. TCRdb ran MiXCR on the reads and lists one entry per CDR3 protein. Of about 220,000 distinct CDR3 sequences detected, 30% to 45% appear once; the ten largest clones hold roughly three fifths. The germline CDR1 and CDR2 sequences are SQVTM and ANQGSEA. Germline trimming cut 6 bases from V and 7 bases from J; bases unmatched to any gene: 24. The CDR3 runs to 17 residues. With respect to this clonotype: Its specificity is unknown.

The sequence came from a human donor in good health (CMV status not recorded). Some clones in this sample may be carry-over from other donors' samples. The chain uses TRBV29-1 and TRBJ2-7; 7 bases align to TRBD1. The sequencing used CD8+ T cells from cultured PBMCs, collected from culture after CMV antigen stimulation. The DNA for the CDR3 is TGCAGCGTAGCACCCTCCGGGACAGTAAATTCCCCGAGGGAGCAGTACTTC. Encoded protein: CSVAPSGTVNSPREQYF.